The 11 T cell receptor beta chains below all came from one sample that was sequenced in a study of PD-1 blockade in classical Hodgkin lymphoma. After autologous stem cell transplantation all patients relapsed, and prior brentuximab vedotin exposure differed between cohorts. Measured with immunoSEQ multiplex PCR; TCRdb has only the in-frame clones, and not every one. This table holds 40,000 to 45,000 clones, approximately 72% found once. The source was peripheral blood mononuclear cells (PBMCs), collected before the second cycle of nivolumab. The receptor set was obtained from a human donor with classical Hodgkin lymphoma.

The rearrangement uses TRBV7-8 and TRBJ1-1; a weak D match, TRBD1 (5 bases). Germline values: CDR1 SGHVS, CDR2 FQNEAQ. The CDR3 extends over 14 amino acids. V was pared by 3 bases and J by 5 bases, with 13 bases between. The CDR3 spells CASSLRAGGTEAFF. CDR3 in DNA: TGTGCCAGCAGCTTGAGGGCTGGGGGGACTGAAGCTTTCTTT. The full variable domain, rest sourced from reference TRBV7-8 and TRBJ1-1, is GAGVSQSPRYKVAKRGQDVALRCDPISGHVSLFWYQQALGQGPEFLTYFQNEAQLDKSGLPSDRFFAERPEGSVSTLKIQRTQQEDSAVYLCASSLRAGGTEAFFGQGTRLTVV.

CDR3 in DNA: TGTGCCAGCAGTTTTGCGGATACGCAGTATTTT. Translated: CASSFADTQYF. The chain has TRBV6-5 and TRBJ2-3; unclear D gene. V was trimmed by 4 bases and J by 6 bases, leaving 5 bases between them. The CDR3 has 11 residues. Germline loops: CDR1 MNHEY, CDR2 SVGAGI.

The chain has TRBV11-2 and TRBJ1-2, with D possibly TRBD1 on 6 matching bases. CDR3 size: 12 residues. CDR1 is SGHAT, CDR2 FQNNGV, per germline. V lost 11 bases and J lost 8, with 18 bases in between. The chain's CDR3 is CALGQRGGGYTF. The CDR3 bases are TGTGCCCTCGGACAACGGGGGGGCGGCTACACCTTC.

This chain uses TRBV30 with TRBJ1-4; D is unclear. The CDR3 sequence is 12 residues long. V gave up 8 bases and J gave up 8 bases, with 15 bases separating them. Germline CDR1 reads GTSNPN; CDR2 reads SVGIG (reference sequence). The CDR3 DNA reads as TGTGCCGGCAGCAAGGCGGAGGAAAAACTGTTTTTT. Translated: CAGSKAEEKLFF.

The chain joins TRBV13 to TRBJ2-2, with a weak D call TRBD2 (5 bases). The germline gives CDR1 PRHDT, CDR2 FYEKMQ (reference sequence). The germline V and J ends were trimmed by 0 bases and 0 bases, with 5 bases remaining between them. The CDR3 is 15 residues long. The CDR3 reads CASSLGLANTGELFF. CDR3 bases: TGTGCCAGCAGCTTAGGACTAGCGAACACCGGGGAGCTGTTTTTT.

The chain links TRBV28 to TRBJ1-1, with 12 nucleotides matching TRBD1. CDR3 length: 16 residues. Germline V CDR1 and CDR2: MDHEN, SYDVKM. The J segment lost 5 bases and the V segment lost 5 bases, leaving 9 bases of the junction unmatched. CDR3: CASSPGTGGEYTEAFF. The CDR3 bases are TGTGCCAGCAGTCCAGGGACAGGGGGCGAGTATACTGAAGCTTTCTTT.

J is TRBJ2-5 and V is TRBV11-2; TRBD2 might be the D (5 bases). Trimming cost V 5 bases and J 11 bases, with 27 bases left between them. The CDR3 sequence is 16 residues long. From germline, CDR1 is SGHAT and CDR2 FQNNGV. DNA of the CDR3: TGTGCCAGCAGCCATCTAAACATGATTCCGGGATCCTCACAGTACTTC. Translated, it gives CASSHLNMIPGSSQYF.

The CDR3 spells CASSLRGRLDQPQHF. The CDR3 DNA is TGTGCCAGCAGTTTAAGGGGGCGGCTGGATCAGCCCCAGCATTTT. The chain joins TRBV27 to TRBJ1-5; 7 bases are shared with TRBD1. Germline V CDR1 and CDR2: MNHEY, SMNVEV (reference sequence). Germline trimming cut 2 bases from V and 5 bases from J; bases unmatched to any gene: 6. The CDR3 consists of 15 residues.

The CDR3 loop reads CASSDGLGHGQLNYGYTF. CDR3 bases: TGTGCCAGCAGTGACGGTCTAGGGCACGGCCAACTTAACTATGGCTACACCTTC. This sequence joins TRBV2 and TRBJ1-2; no firm D call. The length of the CDR3 is 18 residues. Per the germline V gene, CDR1 is SNHLY and CDR2 is FYNNEI. The V end was cut by 3 bases, the J end by 1 base, with 21 bases between.

The chain joins TRBV4-2 to TRBJ1-5, with D maybe TRBD1 (5 bases). Germline V gene data show CDR1 as LGHNA and CDR2 as YNFKEQ. This CDR3 region has 15 residues. V lost 1 base, J lost 0 bases, and 7 bases lay in between. The CDR3 reads CASSQARDSNQPQHF. CDR3 nucleotides: TGTGCCAGCAGCCAAGCCAGGGATAGCAATCAGCCCCAGCATTTT.

The CDR3 region is CASSVVPDRFYEQYF. The CDR3 DNA reads as TGTGCCAGCAGCGTAGTTCCGGACAGATTCTACGAGCAGTACTTC. V usage is TRBV9 and J usage is TRBJ2-7, with a weak D call TRBD1 (6 bases). The CDR3 totals 15 residues. Germline lookup yields CDR1 SGDLS and CDR2 YYNGEE. Trimming took 0 bases from V and 3 from J, leaving 13 bases between them.